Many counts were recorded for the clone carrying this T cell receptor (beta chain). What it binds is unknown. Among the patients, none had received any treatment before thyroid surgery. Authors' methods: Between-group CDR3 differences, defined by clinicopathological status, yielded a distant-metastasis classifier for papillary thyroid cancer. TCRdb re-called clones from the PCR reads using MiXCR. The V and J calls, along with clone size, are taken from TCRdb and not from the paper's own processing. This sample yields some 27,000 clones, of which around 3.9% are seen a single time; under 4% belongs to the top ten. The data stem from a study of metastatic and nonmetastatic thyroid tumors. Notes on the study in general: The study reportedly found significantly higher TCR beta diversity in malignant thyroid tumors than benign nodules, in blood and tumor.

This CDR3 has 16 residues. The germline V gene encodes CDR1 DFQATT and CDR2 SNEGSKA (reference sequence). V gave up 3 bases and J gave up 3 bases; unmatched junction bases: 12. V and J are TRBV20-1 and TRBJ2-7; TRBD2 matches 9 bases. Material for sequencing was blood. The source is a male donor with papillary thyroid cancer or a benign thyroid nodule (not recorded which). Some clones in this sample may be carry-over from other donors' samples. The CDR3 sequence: CSASLPTSGDLYEQYF. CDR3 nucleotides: TGCAGTGCTAGCCTTCCGACTAGCGGAGATCTCTACGAGCAGTACTTC.